This passage covers 28 T cell receptor beta chains from one sample sequenced in a study of cytomegalovirus exposure and HLA in healthy donors. The PCR was carried out with 60 Vbeta primers and 13 Jbeta primers. Measured with immunoSEQ multiplex PCR; TCRdb has only the in-frame clones, and not every one. The sample lists around 130,000 clones, 81% occurring once. The specimen sequenced was PBMCs. The source of these receptors is a young man in good health and CMV-seronegative.

The rearrangement joins TRBV7-9 to TRBJ1-2, with D hard to call. This CDR3 region has 14 residues. Germline V CDR1 and CDR2: SEHNR, FQNEAQ (reference sequence). Trimming pared 0 bases from V and 4 bases from J, leaving 9 bases between. CDR3 residues: CASSLAPGIYGYTF. CDR3 nucleotide sequence: TGTGCCAGCAGCTTAGCGCCGGGGATCTATGGCTACACCTTC.

Details on this clone: Sequence at one end of the junction differs from germline and may be a read error. Other DNA sequences within the sample encode an identical CDR3. The chain combines TRBV2 with TRBJ1-1, with 9 nucleotides matching TRBD1. Germline values: CDR1 SNHLY, CDR2 FYNNEI. The CDR3 sequence is 15 residues long. The CDR3 reads CASTGTGKRDTEAFF. For the CDR3, the DNA is TGTGCTAGCACCGGGACAGGGAAAAGAGACACTGAAGCTTTCTTT. The variable domain in full, completed from reference TRBV2 and TRBJ1-1, reads EPEVTQTPSHQVTQMGQEVILRCVPISNHLYFYWYRQILGQKVEFLVSFYNNEISEKSEIFDDQFSVERPDGSNFTLKIRSTKLEDSAMYFCASTGTGKRDTEAFFGQGTRLTVV.

The chain joins TRBV5-1 to TRBJ1-5; a weak D match, TRBD1 (6 bases). Between the trimmed V and J ends, which lost 0 bases and 6 bases, there was a span of 10 bases. The CDR3 loop spans 14 amino acids. CDR1 is SGHRS and CDR2 is YFSETQ in the germline V gene. The CDR3 nucleotides read TGCGCCAGCAGCTTGGAACAGGGCGCTCAGCCCCAGCATTTT. Amino acid sequence: CASSLEQGAQPQHF.

The genes are TRBV5-1 and TRBJ1-1; D may be TRBD1 (5 bases). The CDR3 loop spans 16 amino acids. Germline CDR1 and CDR2: SGHRS and YFSETQ. The germline V and J ends were trimmed by 0 bases and 3 bases, with 15 bases remaining between them. In DNA, the CDR3 is TGCGCCAGCAGCTTGGGGTGGGGCTTAGGGGACACTGAAGCTTTCTTT. Translated: CASSLGWGLGDTEAFF.

The V gene is TRBV7-6, the J gene TRBJ1-1; 9 bases align to TRBD1. The V gene's germline CDR1 is SGHVS and CDR2 FNYEAQ. The CDR3 consists of 14 residues. V lost 5 bases to trimming and J lost 0 bases; unmatched junction nucleotides: 1. In nucleotides, the CDR3 is TGTGCCAGCAGCGGGGACAGGGTGAACACTGAAGCTTTCTTT. This sequence encodes CASSGDRVNTEAFF.

The chain recombines TRBV19 with TRBJ2-1, with TRBD1 identical over 9 bases. The V and J ends lost 7 bases and 7 bases, in that order; junction bases with no gene match: 8. Germline loops: CDR1 LNHDA, CDR2 SQIVND (reference sequence). This CDR3 contains 14 residues. The CDR3 reads CASTGTGNGNEQFF. CDR3 DNA: TGTGCCAGTACCGGGACAGGGAATGGGAATGAGCAGTTCTTC. Looking up the rest from reference TRBV19 and TRBJ2-1 gives the full variable domain: DGGITQSPKYLFRKEGQNVTLSCEQNLNHDAMYWYRQDPGQGLRLIYYSQIVNDFQKGDIAEGYSVSREKKESFPLTVTSAQKNPTAFYLCASTGTGNGNEQFFGPGTRLTVL.

This clone came up a few times. The chain recombines TRBV15 with TRBJ1-2; 8 bases agree with TRBD1. CDR1 and CDR2 from the germline V gene are LNHNV and YYDKDF (reference sequence). The CDR3 loop spans 18 amino acids. V was clipped by 2 bases and J by 6 bases; unmatched bases: 17. CDR3 sequence reads: CATSRQTGAQGETDGYTF. The CDR3 nucleotides are TGTGCCACCAGCAGACAGACAGGGGCGCAAGGCGAGACGGATGGCTACACCTTC.

The genes are TRBV7-2 and TRBJ2-1; 7 nucleotides align to TRBD1. J lost 7 bases, V lost 5 bases, and 5 bases had no gene match. Germline CDR1 reads SGHTA; CDR2 reads FQGNSA. The CDR3 covers 13 residues. The CDR3 nucleotides are TGTGCCAGCAGCAAGGGACAGAGAAATGAGCAGTTCTTC. Its protein is CASSKGQRNEQFF.

For this clone: A read error may produce the germline difference seen at one junction end. The rearrangement links TRBV4-3 to TRBJ1-1, with 10 bases lining up with TRBD1. Per germline, CDR1 LGHNA and CDR2 YSLEER. This CDR3 is 16 amino acids long. The CDR3 nucleotides are TGCGCCAGCAGCGAAGACACCGGGACAGGGGTCACTGAAGCTTTCTTT. Its translation is CASSEDTGTGVTEAFF.

V gene TRBV6-1 combines with J gene TRBJ1-5; D ambiguous. The CDR3 runs to 13 residues. Germline lookup yields CDR1 MNHNS and CDR2 SASEGT. Trimming removed 4 bases at V and 4 bases at J, with 8 bases between. The CDR3 coding sequence is TGTGCCAGCAGTGGACACCTGAATCAGCCCCAGCATTTT. Amino acids: CASSGHLNQPQHF.

The chain recombines TRBV5-4 with TRBJ2-1; 8 nucleotides align to TRBD1. The CDR3 is 18 amino acids. Losses at the gene ends were 4 bases for V and 6 bases for J; bases not matched to a gene: 18. Germline V gives CDR1 SGHNT, CDR2 YYREEE (reference sequence). CDR3 nucleotides: TGTGCCAGCAGCGGGCCAGGGGGCTCACTATACGCCGGCAATGAGCAGTTCTTC. It encodes CASSGPGGSLYAGNEQFF.

The chain has TRBV4-2 and TRBJ2-5, with 7 bases aligning to TRBD1. The V gene's germline CDR1 is LGHNA and CDR2 YNFKEQ. V shed 3 bases, J shed 1 base, and the junction held 2 bases outside the gene matches. CDR3 size: 14 residues. CDR3 in DNA: TGTGCCAGCAGCCAGAGACAGGGCCAAGAGACCCAGTACTTC. Amino acids: CASSQRQGQETQYF.

Regarding this clone: The final CDR3 position lacks the conserved phenylalanine or tryptophan, pointing to a likely read error. The rearrangement links TRBV4-1 to TRBJ1-1, with 7 bases matching TRBD1. The CDR3 sequence is 13 residues long. From germline, CDR1 is MGHRA and CDR2 YSYEKL. V lost 11 bases and J lost 5; bases outside the gene matches: 11. The CDR3 nucleotides are TGCGCCCTGAACAGGGGATGGGGGACTGAAGCTTTCGTT. Amino acid sequence: CALNRGWGTEAFV.

This chain joins TRBV7-2 and TRBJ2-7, with D unresolved. Germline V gives CDR1 SGHTA, CDR2 FQGNSA. The CDR3 has 16 amino acids. V dropped 1 base and J dropped 0 bases, with 13 bases sitting between them. The CDR3 sequence is CASSLEVPLSSYEQYF. The CDR3 nucleotides read TGTGCCAGCAGCTTAGAAGTCCCGCTGAGCTCCTACGAGCAGTACTTC.

The gene calls are TRBV18 and TRBJ2-1; 11 bases fit TRBD2. In germline, CDR1 is KGHSH, CDR2 LQKENI. CDR3 length equals 14 residues. The V and J ends lost 6 bases and 7 bases, in that order; junction bases with no gene match: 5. CDR3 in DNA: TGTGCCAGCTCCGGGACTAGCGGTTCAAATGAGCAGTTCTTC. The encoded protein is CASSGTSGSNEQFF.

This clone was seen a few times. The chain is built from TRBV28 and TRBJ1-5; D is uncertain. CDR1 is MDHEN, CDR2 SYDVKM, per germline. CDR3 size: 14 residues. V lost 8 bases to trimming and J lost 2 bases, with 13 bases between them. The CDR3 sequence is CASGSDIGNQPQHF. CDR3 nucleotides: TGTGCCAGCGGCTCTGATATTGGCAATCAGCCCCAGCATTTT.

The chain combines TRBV9 with TRBJ2-2; TRBD1 matches at 7 bases. The germline CDR1 and CDR2 sequences are SGDLS and YYNGEE. CDR3 length equals 15 residues. The V segment lost 3 bases and the J segment 1 base; nucleotides outside the gene matches: 3. The CDR3 reads CASSGGQRNTGELFF. In DNA form, the CDR3 reads TGTGCCAGCAGCGGGGGACAGAGGAACACCGGGGAGCTGTTTTTT.

This clone was seen a few times. The chain joins TRBV10-3 to TRBJ1-4, with D unclear. CDR1 is ENHRY, CDR2 SYGVKD, per germline. This CDR3 is 12 amino acids long. The germline V and J ends were trimmed by 0 bases and 7 bases, with 3 bases remaining between them. The CDR3 DNA is TGTGCCATCAGTGAGTCCCGTGAAAAACTGTTTTTT. Its protein product is CAISESREKLFF.

The genes are TRBV7-6 and TRBJ1-6; no clear D. Trimming took 4 bases from V and 7 from J, leaving 17 bases between them. The CDR3 totals 16 residues. The V gene's germline CDR1 is SGHVS and CDR2 FNYEAQ. CDR3 sequence (DNA): TGTGCCAGCAGCTCCACTCCGGAGGGTGACAATTCACCCCTCCACTTT. Its protein product is CASSSTPEGDNSPLHF.

This clone was found once. The chain combines TRBV18 with TRBJ1-1; no clear D. The CDR3 is 14 amino acids. With 3 bases removed from V and 4 bases from J, the gap between germline ends came to 12 bases. Germline V gene data show CDR1 as KGHSH and CDR2 as LQKENI. CDR3 residues: CASSPQVEGTEAFF. CDR3 nucleotide sequence: TGTGCCAGCTCACCTCAGGTTGAAGGCACTGAAGCTTTCTTT. Variable domain in full (rest from reference TRBV18 and TRBJ1-1): NAGVMQNPRHLVRRRGQEARLRCSPMKGHSHVYWYRQLPEEGLKFMVYLQKENIIDESGMPKERFSAEFPKEGPSILRIQQVVRGDSAAYFCASSPQVEGTEAFFGQGTRLTVV.

This clone was detected a few times. This rearrangement joins TRBV6-5 to TRBJ1-5; D gene uncertain. The CDR3 is 14 residues long. Germline CDR1 is MNHEY and CDR2 is SVGAGI. With 5 bases removed from V and 3 bases from J, the gap between germline ends came to 11 bases. CDR3 protein: CASSTRGNNQPQHF. Here the CDR3 DNA reads TGTGCCAGCAGTACAAGAGGGAACAATCAGCCCCAGCATTTT.

This clone was seen just once. J is TRBJ2-1 and V is TRBV13; possible D gene TRBD1, 5 bases. The CDR3 is 16 amino acids. V lost 2 bases, J lost 2 bases, and 13 bases lay in between. Germline CDR1 reads PRHDT; CDR2 reads FYEKMQ (reference sequence). Here the CDR3 reads CASSLNGAATYNEQFF. CDR3 DNA sequence: TGTGCCAGCAGCTTAAATGGGGCCGCGACCTACAATGAGCAGTTCTTC.

This clone was seen a single time. The V and J genes are TRBV7-8 and TRBJ2-2; 7 positions match TRBD1. V was pared by 1 base and J by 3 bases, with 2 bases of the junction left unmatched. The CDR3 sequence is 15 residues long. CDR1 and CDR2 (germline): SGHVS, FQNEAQ. This CDR3 is CASSLGGGDTGELFF. DNA of the CDR3: TGTGCCAGCAGCTTAGGAGGGGGCGACACCGGGGAGCTGTTTTTT.

This rearrangement joins TRBV27 to TRBJ1-5; 7 bases match TRBD1. This CDR3 region has 16 residues. After removal of 2 bases from V and 5 bases from J, the junction contained 9 bases not matched to a gene. CDR1 MNHEY and CDR2 SMNVEV come from the germline V gene (reference sequence). The CDR3 DNA reads as TGTGCCAGCAGTTTAGGAGGGCTAGGGGGCGATCAGCCCCAGCATTTT. Protein: CASSLGGLGGDQPQHF.

The J gene is TRBJ1-1, the V gene TRBV6-6; a weak D match, TRBD1 (5 bases). Looked up from germline, CDR1 is MNHNY and CDR2 is SVGAGI (reference sequence). Trimming removed 6 bases at V and 1 base at J, with 12 bases between. The CDR3 is 14 residues long. CDR3 bases: TGTGCCAGCAGAGAACAGGAAGGGAACACTGAAGCTTTCTTT. It yields the protein CASREQEGNTEAFF.

The chain is built from TRBV19 and TRBJ2-7, with D possibly being TRBD2 (6 bases). The CDR3 totals 12 residues. CDR1 is LNHDA and CDR2 is SQIVND in the germline V gene (reference sequence). The V end lost 4 bases, the J end lost 2 bases, and 6 bases lay between the germline ends. The CDR3 is CASSSGTYEQYF. In DNA, the CDR3 is TGTGCCAGTAGTAGCGGGACCTACGAGCAGTACTTC.

V usage is TRBV5-1 and J usage is TRBJ2-1; 7 nucleotides agree with TRBD1. CDR1 and CDR2 (germline): SGHRS, YFSETQ. The J segment lost 6 bases and the V segment lost 4 bases, leaving 10 bases of the junction unmatched. This CDR3 contains 15 residues. CDR3 sequence reads: CASSARDRERNEQFF. The CDR3 DNA reads as TGCGCCAGCAGCGCCAGAGACAGGGAACGCAATGAGCAGTTCTTC. Looking up the rest from reference TRBV5-1 and TRBJ2-1 gives the full variable domain: KAGVTQTPRYLIKTRGQQVTLSCSPISGHRSVSWYQQTPGQGLQFLFEYFSETQRNKGNFPGRFSGRQFSNSRSEMNVSTLELGDSALYLCASSARDRERNEQFFGPGTRLTVL.

This chain joins TRBV29-1 and TRBJ1-1, with D perhaps matching TRBD1 (5 bases). V was shortened by 3 bases and J by 2 bases, with 10 bases between the two germline ends. There are 13 residues in the CDR3. Germline V gene lookup returns CDR1 SQVTM and CDR2 ANQGSEA. CDR3 sequence (DNA): TGCAGCGTTGATTTAGGGGTAAACACTGAAGCTTTCTTT. Translation gives CSVDLGVNTEAFF.